This record covers a single TCR beta chain. Additional DNA sequences in this sample encode the identical CDR3. The data were taken from a study of blood T cell repertoires in COVID-19. The wider study: Whether acute or convalescent, the COVID-19 samples came from the United States, Italy and Spain. Sources were T cells, B-cell-depleted T cells, or PBMCs; the material itself was cDNA or gDNA.

Germline V gene sequence: CDR1 GTSNPN, CDR2 SVGIG (reference sequence). Trimming cost V 0 bases and J 3 bases, with 8 bases left between them. This CDR3 is built from 13 residues. In the authors' workflow: Amplification of reference gene primers provided the estimated nucleated cell counts. The method was immunoSEQ multiplex PCR; TCRdb's version includes in-frame clones alone and lacks a portion of them. V and J calls plus clone size are reproduced from that table; the DNA served to infer D and trimming. The sample holds 310,000 or so clones, approximately 86% seen once. The chain employs TRBV30 and TRBJ1-1; no clear D gene. The TCR sequence derives from a woman aged 50 to 60 who had recovered from COVID-19. Sequencing input: peripheral blood. CDR3 loop: CAWSVSGDTEAFF. The CDR3 bases are TGTGCCTGGAGTGTGAGTGGAGACACTGAAGCTTTCTTT.